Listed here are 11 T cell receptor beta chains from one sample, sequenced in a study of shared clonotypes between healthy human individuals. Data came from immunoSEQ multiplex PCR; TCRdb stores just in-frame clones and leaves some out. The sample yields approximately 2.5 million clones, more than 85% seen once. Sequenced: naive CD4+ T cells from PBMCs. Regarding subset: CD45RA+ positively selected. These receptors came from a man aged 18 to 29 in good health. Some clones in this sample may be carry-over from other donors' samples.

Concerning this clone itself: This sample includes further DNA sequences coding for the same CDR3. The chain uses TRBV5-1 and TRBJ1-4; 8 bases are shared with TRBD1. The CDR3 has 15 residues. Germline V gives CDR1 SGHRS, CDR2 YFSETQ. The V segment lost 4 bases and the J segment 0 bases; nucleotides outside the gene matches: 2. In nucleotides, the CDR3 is TGCGCCAGCAGCCTGACAGGGGCAACTAATGAAAAACTGTTTTTT. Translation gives CASSLTGATNEKLFF.

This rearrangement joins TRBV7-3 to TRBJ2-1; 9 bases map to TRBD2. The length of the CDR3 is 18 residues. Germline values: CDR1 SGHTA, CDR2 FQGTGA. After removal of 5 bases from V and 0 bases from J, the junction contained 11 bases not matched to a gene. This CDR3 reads CASSAGSSGMSSYNEQFF. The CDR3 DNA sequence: TGTGCCAGCAGCGCCGGTTCTAGCGGGATGAGCTCCTACAATGAGCAGTTCTTC.

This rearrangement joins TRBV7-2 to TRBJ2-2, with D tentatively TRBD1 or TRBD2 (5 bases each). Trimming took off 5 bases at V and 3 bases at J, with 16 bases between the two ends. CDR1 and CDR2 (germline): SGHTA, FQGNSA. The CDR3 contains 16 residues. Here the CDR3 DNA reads TGTGCCAGCAGCCCGGGACGGACCTCGGACACCGGGGAGCTGTTTTTT. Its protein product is CASSPGRTSDTGELFF.

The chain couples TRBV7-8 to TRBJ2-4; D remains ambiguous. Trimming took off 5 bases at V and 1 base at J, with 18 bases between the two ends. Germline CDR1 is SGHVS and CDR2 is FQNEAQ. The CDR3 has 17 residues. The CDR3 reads CASSPQTSPVAKNIQYF. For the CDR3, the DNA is TGTGCCAGCAGCCCACAGACGAGCCCTGTGGCCAAAAACATTCAGTACTTC.

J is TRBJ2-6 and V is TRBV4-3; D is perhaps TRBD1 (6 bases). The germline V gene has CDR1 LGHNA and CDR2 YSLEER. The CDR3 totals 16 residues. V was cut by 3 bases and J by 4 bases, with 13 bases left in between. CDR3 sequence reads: CASSHLGGSGANVLTF. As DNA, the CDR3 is TGCGCCAGCAGCCATTTAGGGGGATCCGGGGCCAACGTCCTGACTTTC.

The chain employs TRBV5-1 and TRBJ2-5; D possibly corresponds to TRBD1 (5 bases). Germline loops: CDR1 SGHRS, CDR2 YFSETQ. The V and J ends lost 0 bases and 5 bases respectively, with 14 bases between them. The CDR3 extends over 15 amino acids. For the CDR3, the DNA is TGCGCCAGCAGCTTGGATGGACACAAAGGGGAGACCCAGTACTTC. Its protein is CASSLDGHKGETQYF. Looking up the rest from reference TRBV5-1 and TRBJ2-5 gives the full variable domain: KAGVTQTPRYLIKTRGQQVTLSCSPISGHRSVSWYQQTPGQGLQFLFEYFSETQRNKGNFPGRFSGRQFSNSRSEMNVSTLELGDSALYLCASSLDGHKGETQYFGPGTRLLVL.

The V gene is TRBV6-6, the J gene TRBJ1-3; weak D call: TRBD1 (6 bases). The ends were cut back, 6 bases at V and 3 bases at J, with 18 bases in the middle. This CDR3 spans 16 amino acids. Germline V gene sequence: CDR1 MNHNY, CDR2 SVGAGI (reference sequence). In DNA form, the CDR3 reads TGTGCCAGCAGCCGCCGGACAGAAATTTTTGGAAACACCATATATTTT. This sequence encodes CASSRRTEIFGNTIYF.

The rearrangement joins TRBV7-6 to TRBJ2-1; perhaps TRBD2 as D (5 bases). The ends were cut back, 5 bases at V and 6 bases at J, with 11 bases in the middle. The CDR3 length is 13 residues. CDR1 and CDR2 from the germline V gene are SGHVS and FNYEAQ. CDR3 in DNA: TGTGCCAGCAGCACCACTAGAGGCAATGAGCAGTTCTTC. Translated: CASSTTRGNEQFF. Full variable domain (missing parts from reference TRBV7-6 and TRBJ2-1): GAGVSQSPRYKVTKRGQDVALRCDPISGHVSLYWYRQALGQGPEFLTYFNYEAQQDKSGLPNDRFSAERPEGSISTLTIQRTEQRDSAMYRCASSTTRGNEQFFGPGTRLTVL.

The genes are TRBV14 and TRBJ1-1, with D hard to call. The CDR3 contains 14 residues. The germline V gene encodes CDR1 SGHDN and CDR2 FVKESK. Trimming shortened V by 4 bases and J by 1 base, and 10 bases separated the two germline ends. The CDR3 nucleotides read TGTGCCAGCAGCCCCACTTACACGAACACTGAAGCTTTCTTT. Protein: CASSPTYTNTEAFF.

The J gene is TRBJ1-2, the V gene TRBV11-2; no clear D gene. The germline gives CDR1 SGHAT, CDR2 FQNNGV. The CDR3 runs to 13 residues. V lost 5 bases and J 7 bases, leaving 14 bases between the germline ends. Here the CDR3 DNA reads TGTGCCAGCAGCGTCGTTCCCATTAGTGGCTACACCTTC. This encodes CASSVVPISGYTF.

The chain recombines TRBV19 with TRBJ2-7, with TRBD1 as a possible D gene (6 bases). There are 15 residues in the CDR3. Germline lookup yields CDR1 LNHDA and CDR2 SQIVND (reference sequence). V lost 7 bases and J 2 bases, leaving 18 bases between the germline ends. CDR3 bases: TGTGCCAGTACCCCCACGGGAAGGGGGACCTACGAGCAGTACTTC. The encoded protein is CASTPTGRGTYEQYF.